The sequence of this TCR beta chain was determined in a study of cytomegalovirus exposure and HLA in healthy donors. The PCR had 60 Vbeta and 13 Jbeta primers. TCRdb's table, derived via immunoSEQ multiplex PCR, lists solely in-frame clones and lacks some. The data show approximately 130,000 clones, with around 74% seen just once and less than 4% held by the top ten. This CDR3 has 17 amino acids. The J segment lost 4 bases and the V segment lost 0 bases, leaving 8 bases of the junction unmatched. Germline CDR1 and CDR2: LGHNA and YSLEER. Concerning this clone: Its antigen is currently unknown.

Donors were nominally healthy when sampled, though unrecorded immune exposures were likely. Study observations and caveats: Presence/absence analyses took donor sequencing depth as roughly uniform. Some segments of the V type, notably TRBV6-2 and TRBV6-3, were excluded as indistinguishable.

The chain carries TRBV4-3 and TRBJ2-2, with TRBD2 identical over 7 bases. The sequencing sample was made of PBMCs. This clonotype was obtained from a man aged 25 to 45 in good health and CMV-seronegative. The chain's CDR3 is CASSQEGWGGATGELFF. For the CDR3, the DNA is TGCGCCAGCAGCCAAGAGGGCTGGGGAGGGGCCACCGGGGAGCTGTTTTTT.